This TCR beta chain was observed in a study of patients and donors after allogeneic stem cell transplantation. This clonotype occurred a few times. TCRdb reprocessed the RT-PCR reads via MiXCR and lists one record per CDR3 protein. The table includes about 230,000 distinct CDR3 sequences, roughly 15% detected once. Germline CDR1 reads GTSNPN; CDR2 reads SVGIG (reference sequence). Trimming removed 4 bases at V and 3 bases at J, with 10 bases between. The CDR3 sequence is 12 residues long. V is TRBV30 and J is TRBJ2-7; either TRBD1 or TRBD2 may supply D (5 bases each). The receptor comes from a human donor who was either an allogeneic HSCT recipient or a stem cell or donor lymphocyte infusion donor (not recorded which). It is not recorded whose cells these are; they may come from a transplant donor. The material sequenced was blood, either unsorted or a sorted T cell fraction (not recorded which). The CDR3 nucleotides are TGTGCCTGGAAGGGACCGGACTACGAGCAGTACTTC. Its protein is CAWKGPDYEQYF.